Included here is one TCR beta chain sequence, with context. Its antigen is not known. They built TCR cDNA with 5'RACE template switching, a step that put in a universal primer site and UMIs. TCRdb reanalysed the 5' RACE reads using MiXCR and keeps one entry per CDR3 protein. This table holds some 300,000 distinct CDR3 sequences, roughly 9% found once. Germline CDR1 and CDR2: SGHTA and FQGNSA. V was pared by 5 bases and J by 5 bases, with 14 bases of the junction left unmatched. The CDR3 sequence is 16 residues long. These data come from a study of T cells after yellow fever vaccination. Turning to the study itself: Some fractions had low cell numbers, and these were prepared with SMART-Seq v4 Ultra Low Input.

Overall study results and limits: On re-exposure, the response was weaker but peaked faster, at day 5 versus 15.

The TCR was taken from a man between 18 and 29 years old who received the YFV17D yellow fever vaccine. The chain carries TRBV7-2 and TRBJ1-2, with 7 bases identical to TRBD1. The sample here was CD4+ T cells sorted from PBMCs, taken 5 days after the yellow fever booster vaccination. The chain's CDR3 is CASSPSFRGHGYGYTF. The CDR3 DNA is TGTGCCAGCAGCCCCTCGTTTAGGGGGCATGGGTATGGCTACACCTTC.